The 10 T cell receptor beta chains below come from one sample, sequenced in a study of T cells in Graves' hyperthyroidism and ophthalmopathy. From RNA transcripts, TCR beta CDR3 regions were amplified. HTBI primers drove first-round RT-PCR of the TCR CDR3. TCRdb fed the multiplex PCR reads into MiXCR, producing one record per CDR3 protein. The sample lists about 300,000 distinct CDR3 sequences, approximately 18% seen once, with approximately 37% in the top ten. What was sequenced was blood. The origin of the receptors is a man in his fifties or sixties with Graves' ophthalmopathy.

This clonotype was recorded many times. The J gene is TRBJ2-1, the V gene TRBV5-1; D is uncertain. The CDR3 consists of 14 residues. From germline, CDR1 is SGHRS and CDR2 YFSETQ. V was clipped by 1 base and J by 6 bases, with 11 bases between them. The CDR3 reads CASSLWSGSNEQFF. Written as DNA, the CDR3 is TGCGCCAGCAGCTTGTGGTCAGGAAGCAATGAGCAGTTCTTC.

This chain uses TRBV7-8 with TRBJ1-4, with D possibly being TRBD1 (5 bases). Germline V gene lookup returns CDR1 SGHVS and CDR2 FQNEAQ. Between the trimmed V and J ends, which lost 4 bases and 8 bases, there was a span of 17 bases. CDR3 size: 15 residues. CDR3 residues: CASSSWAGSEEKLFF. CDR3 nucleotide sequence: TGTGCCAGCAGCTCCTGGGCAGGGTCGGAGGAAAAACTGTTTTTT.

The chain couples TRBV19 to TRBJ2-3; the D gene is possibly TRBD2 (5 bases). Per the germline V gene, CDR1 is LNHDA and CDR2 is SQIVND (reference sequence). Trimming stripped 3 bases from V and 1 base from J, with 11 bases between. This CDR3 is 15 amino acids long. The CDR3 sequence is CASSIEGLRTDTQYF. DNA of the CDR3: TGTGCCAGTAGTATCGAGGGTCTGCGCACAGATACGCAGTATTTT.

This clonotype was detected a few times. The chain recombines TRBV5-4 with TRBJ2-1; D is unclear. The germline V gene encodes CDR1 SGHNT and CDR2 YYREEE (reference sequence). This CDR3 contains 15 residues. The germline V and J ends were trimmed by 4 bases and 6 bases, with 17 bases remaining between them. The CDR3 region has the DNA TGTGCCAGCAGCCCCGGCCCAACCCTGGGCAATGAGCAGTTCTTC. Residues: CASSPGPTLGNEQFF. Together with reference TRBV5-4 and TRBJ2-1, the CDR3 gives the full variable domain: ETGVTQSPTHLIKTRGQQVTLRCSSQSGHNTVSWYQQALGQGPQFIFQYYREEENGRGNFPPRFSGLQFPNYSSELNVNALELDDSALYLCASSPGPTLGNEQFFGPGTRLTVL.

This clonotype was seen many times. The chain has TRBV14 and TRBJ2-7; a possible D gene is TRBD1 (7 bases). Trimming shortened V by 6 bases and J by 3 bases, and 24 bases separated the two germline ends. CDR1 is SGHDN and CDR2 is FVKESK in the germline V gene. This CDR3 is 17 amino acids long. CDR3 coding DNA: TGTGCCAGCAGACAGGAGGGGGCGGGACGGCCCTACTACGAGCAGTACTTC. It codes for CASRQEGAGRPYYEQYF.

This chain joins TRBV19 and TRBJ2-3; TRBD2 might be the D (6 bases). CDR1 is LNHDA, CDR2 SQIVND, per germline (reference sequence). This CDR3 comprises 15 residues. Trimming removed 1 base from V and 4 bases from J, with 12 bases in between. CDR3 in amino acids: CASSIAPGAADTQYF. The CDR3 DNA follows: TGTGCCAGTAGTATAGCGCCGGGAGCCGCAGATACGCAGTATTTT.

This clonotype was seen ten or more times. The rearrangement uses TRBV28 and TRBJ2-7; 7 bases line up with TRBD2. The CDR3 has 13 residues. V dropped 3 bases and J dropped 3; count of bases not matched to a gene: 2. The germline V gene has CDR1 MDHEN and CDR2 SYDVKM. In DNA form, the CDR3 reads TGTGCCAGCAGTTTCAGCGGGATCTACGAGCAGTACTTC. Protein sequence: CASSFSGIYEQYF.

This chain joins TRBV7-9 and TRBJ1-4; tentatively, D is TRBD1 (6 bases). CDR3 size: 15 residues. Germline V gives CDR1 SEHNR, CDR2 FQNEAQ (reference sequence). Trimming took 1 base from V and 8 from J, leaving 14 bases between them. The CDR3 is CASSLGGPVQEKLFF. DNA for the CDR3: TGTGCCAGCAGCTTAGGGGGGCCCGTCCAAGAAAAACTGTTTTTT. The full variable domain, in which reference TRBV7-9 and TRBJ1-4 provide the parts outside the CDR3, is DTGVSQNPRHKITKRGQNVTFRCDPISEHNRLYWYRQTLGQGPEFLTYFQNEAQLEKSRLLSDRFSAERPKGSFSTLEIQRTEQGDSAMYLCASSLGGPVQEKLFFGSGTQLSVL.

This clonotype was observed at least ten times. The chain recombines TRBV11-2 with TRBJ2-4; 8 bases are a match to TRBD2. The germline gives CDR1 SGHAT, CDR2 FQNNGV. The CDR3 totals 13 residues. The junction had 4 bases not matched to a gene; V was cut back by 5 bases and J by 7 bases. This CDR3 reads CASSPGLANIQYF. The DNA of the CDR3 is TGTGCCAGCAGCCCTGGACTAGCCAACATTCAGTACTTC. The full variable domain, completed using reference TRBV11-2 and TRBJ2-4, is EAGVAQSPRYKIIEKRQSVAFWCNPISGHATLYWYQQILGQGPKLLIQFQNNGVVDDSQLPKDRFSAERLKGVDSTLKIQPAKLEDSAVYLCASSPGLANIQYFGAGTRLSVL.

V and J are TRBV30 and TRBJ1-2, with TRBD1 as a possible D gene (5 bases). Germline V gene sequence: CDR1 GTSNPN, CDR2 SVGIG (reference sequence). Trimming shortened V by 0 bases and J by 8 bases, and 13 bases separated the two germline ends. CDR3 length equals 13 residues. Here the CDR3 DNA reads TGTGCCTGGAGTGTACAGGACCTAGGAGGCTACACCTTC. Amino acid sequence: CAWSVQDLGGYTF.